These 25 T cell receptor beta chains originate from one sample sequenced in a study of T cell responses to AZD1222 COVID-19 vaccine. The repertoire was sequenced with immunoSEQ multiplex PCR; TCRdb's copy has only in-frame clones and lacks some. The data contain about 180,000 clones, just over 85% of them singletons. This sample comprised peripheral blood, obtained 28 days after the second AZD1222 dose. The receptors shown here come from an adult who received the AZD1222 COVID-19 vaccine.

This chain uses TRBV7-2 with TRBJ2-3, with TRBD2 as a possible D gene (6 bases). CDR3 length equals 14 residues. The V gene lost 5 bases and the J gene lost 4 bases, with 13 bases spanning the gap. Germline V gene lookup returns CDR1 SGHTA and CDR2 FQGNSA. The CDR3 DNA is TGTGCCAGCAGCCGGGAGAAGGAGCCAGATACGCAGTATTTT. The encoded protein is CASSREKEPDTQYF.

This clone showed up just a few times. The J gene is TRBJ1-3, the V gene TRBV9; tentatively, D is TRBD1 (5 bases). This CDR3 has 14 amino acids. Germline CDR1 reads SGDLS; CDR2 reads YYNGEE. Trimming stripped 0 bases from V and 2 bases from J, with 6 bases between. In DNA form, the CDR3 reads TGTGCCAGCAGCGTAGTGGGACCTGGAAACACCATATATTTT. Translated, it gives CASSVVGPGNTIYF.

This sequence joins TRBV6-5 and TRBJ1-5; no definite D call. CDR1 and CDR2 from the germline V gene are MNHEY and SVGAGI. The CDR3 covers 13 residues. With 10 bases removed from V and 10 bases from J, the gap between germline ends came to 20 bases. The DNA for the CDR3 is TGTGCCACCATCCCAGGCGCTTTTGGACCCCAGCATTTT. Amino acids: CATIPGAFGPQHF.

In this sample, this clone turned up once. The rearrangement joins TRBV29-1 to TRBJ2-3; no firm D call. Deletions cut 6 bases from V and 5 bases from J, with 15 bases between. The germline CDR1 and CDR2 sequences are SQVTM and ANQGSEA. CDR3 length: 13 residues. In nucleotides, the CDR3 is TGCAGCGTCGGCCCCAGGACCGGAGATACGCAGTATTTT. It yields the protein CSVGPRTGDTQYF.

The rearrangement uses TRBV11-3 and TRBJ1-1, with D perhaps matching TRBD1 (5 bases). The CDR3 covers 13 residues. V lost 5 bases and J 3 bases, leaving 10 bases between the germline ends. Per the germline V gene, CDR1 is SGHNT and CDR2 is YENEEA. DNA of the CDR3: TGTGCCAGCAGCGGGGACGGATACACTGAAGCTTTCTTT. The encoded protein is CASSGDGYTEAFF.

The rearrangement joins TRBV2 to TRBJ2-2, with D possibly TRBD2 on 6 matching bases. The V gene lost 6 bases and the J gene lost 2 bases, with 13 bases spanning the gap. CDR1 and CDR2 (germline): SNHLY, FYNNEI. The CDR3 sequence is 15 residues long. The CDR3 protein is CASRASVSNTGELFF. The DNA for the CDR3 is TGTGCCAGCAGGGCTAGCGTTTCAAACACCGGGGAGCTGTTTTTT.

Only one count was recorded for this clone. CDR3 in amino acids: CASSGPTEDSPLHF. The CDR3 DNA reads TGTGCCAGCAGCGGTCCGACAGAGGATTCACCCCTCCACTTT. The J gene is TRBJ1-6, the V gene TRBV9, with D perhaps matching TRBD1 (5 bases). The CDR3 covers 14 residues. The V and J ends lost 3 bases and 8 bases respectively, with 12 bases between them. Germline V CDR1 and CDR2: SGDLS, YYNGEE.

The V gene is TRBV28, the J gene TRBJ2-7; 10 bases line up with TRBD1. The CDR3 loop spans 14 amino acids. The germline V gene encodes CDR1 MDHEN and CDR2 SYDVKM. Trimming cost V 7 bases and J 4 bases; bases outside gene matches: 7. This chain's CDR3 is CASMRQGASYEQYF. The CDR3 region has the DNA TGTGCCAGCATGAGACAGGGGGCATCGTACGAGCAGTACTTC.

CDR3 nucleotide sequence: TGTGCCAGCAGTTTTAGGGTGGGCACTGAAGCTTTCTTT. Its translation is CASSFRVGTEAFF. V is TRBV28 and J is TRBJ1-1; the D is unclear. Per the germline V gene, CDR1 is MDHEN and CDR2 is SYDVKM. Trimming stripped 3 bases from V and 4 bases from J, with 9 bases between. This CDR3 is built from 13 residues. Combining the CDR3 with reference TRBV28 and TRBJ1-1 gives the whole variable domain DVKVTQSSRYLVKRTGEKVFLECVQDMDHENMFWYRQDPGLGLRLIYFSYDVKMKEKGDIPEGYSVSREKKERFSLILESASTNQTSMYLCASSFRVGTEAFFGQGTRLTVV.

This sequence joins TRBV7-3 and TRBJ1-1; D is ambiguous. The germline gives CDR1 SGHTA, CDR2 FQGTGA. The V end lost 1 base, the J end lost 0 bases, and 9 bases lay between the germline ends. The CDR3 is 15 residues long. The CDR3 spells CASSLMGGLNTEAFF. The CDR3 DNA is TGTGCCAGCAGCTTAATGGGAGGTCTGAACACTGAAGCTTTCTTT.

The chain carries TRBV6-5 and TRBJ1-2; unclear D gene. Trimming cost V 5 bases and J 0 bases, with 10 bases left between them. This CDR3 region has 14 residues. Germline lookup yields CDR1 MNHEY and CDR2 SVGAGI. As DNA, the CDR3 is TGTGCCAGCAGTCTCGAGAGGTCTAACTATGGCTACACCTTC. Its protein product is CASSLERSNYGYTF.

This clone was recorded a few times. The chain has TRBV10-3 and TRBJ2-1, with D possibly being TRBD1 or TRBD2 (5 bases each). CDR1 and CDR2 from the germline V gene are ENHRY and SYGVKD. Trimming stripped 3 bases from V and 0 bases from J, with 9 bases between. The CDR3 has 15 residues. CDR3 DNA: TGTGCCATCAGTGATTCAGGGAGCTCCTACAATGAGCAGTTCTTC. This sequence encodes CAISDSGSSYNEQFF.

The chain carries TRBV30 and TRBJ2-7; TRBD2 might be the D (6 bases). Per the germline V gene, CDR1 is GTSNPN and CDR2 is SVGIG (reference sequence). This CDR3 contains 17 residues. V lost 2 bases and J lost 1, with 21 bases in between. The CDR3 loop reads CAWSSAIRETPSYEQYF. As DNA, the CDR3 is TGTGCCTGGAGTTCAGCGATCCGGGAGACCCCATCCTACGAGCAGTACTTC.

The rearrangement uses TRBV23-1 and TRBJ1-5, with a possible D match to TRBD1 (5 bases). TRBV23-1 is designated an ORF whose function remains uncertain. The V and J ends lost 0 bases and 0 bases respectively, with 21 bases between them. The CDR3 is 20 amino acids. CDR3 protein: CASSQSWGDPEHNSNQPQHF. CDR3 in DNA: TGCGCCAGCAGTCAATCGTGGGGGGACCCGGAACATAATAGCAATCAGCCCCAGCATTTT.

The chain has TRBV9 and TRBJ2-2; possible D gene TRBD2, 5 bases. Germline V gene sequence: CDR1 SGDLS, CDR2 YYNGEE. V was clipped by 3 bases and J by 7 bases, with 10 bases between them. This CDR3 spans 13 amino acids. The CDR3 region is CASSAWERGELFF. CDR3 nucleotides: TGTGCCAGCAGCGCCTGGGAGCGCGGGGAGCTGTTTTTT.

The gene calls are TRBV5-1 and TRBJ1-2; 7 nucleotides align to TRBD1. The V gene end was trimmed by 0 bases and the J gene end by 3 bases; junction bases not matched to a gene: 5. Germline assignment: CDR1 SGHRS and CDR2 YFSETQ. CDR3 length equals 15 residues. Here the CDR3 reads CASSLGTGPDYGYTF. The CDR3 nucleotides are TGCGCCAGCAGCTTGGGGACAGGCCCCGACTATGGCTACACCTTC.

V usage is TRBV20-1 and J usage is TRBJ1-1, with D tentatively TRBD1 (6 bases). The CDR3 has 15 residues. Trimming cost V 3 bases and J 2 bases, with 16 bases left between them. Per germline, CDR1 DFQATT and CDR2 SNEGSKA (reference sequence). CDR3: CSASVPGAANTEAFF. DNA for the CDR3: TGCAGTGCTAGTGTCCCGGGGGCCGCCAACACTGAAGCTTTCTTT.

The chain has TRBV7-2 and TRBJ1-6; TRBD1 matches 9 bases. This CDR3 spans 19 amino acids. Germline V gene sequence: CDR1 SGHTA, CDR2 FQGNSA. V shed 5 bases, J shed 0 bases, and the junction held 11 bases outside the gene matches. This CDR3 is CASSPSTGGVGSYNSPLHF. CDR3 bases: TGTGCCAGCAGCCCATCGACAGGGGGAGTAGGCTCCTATAATTCACCCCTCCACTTT.

This chain joins TRBV28 and TRBJ1-5, with 7 bases lining up with TRBD1. CDR1 and CDR2 (germline): MDHEN, SYDVKM. This CDR3 has 13 amino acids. J was trimmed by 11 bases and V by 4 bases; bases with no gene match: 8. CDR3 sequence: CASSSGTAKSQHF. The CDR3 nucleotides are TGTGCCAGCAGTTCCGGGACAGCCAAGTCCCAGCATTTT.

The rearrangement joins TRBV5-1 to TRBJ2-3, with TRBD2 matching over 8 bases. This CDR3 spans 14 amino acids. The V gene's germline CDR1 is SGHRS and CDR2 YFSETQ. The V and J ends lost 4 bases and 5 bases, in that order; junction bases with no gene match: 6. The CDR3 bases are TGCGCCAGCAGCGCCGGGGGGGCCTTAGATACGCAGTATTTT. Translation gives CASSAGGALDTQYF.

J is TRBJ1-5 and V is TRBV6-5; D remains ambiguous. Germline V gene sequence: CDR1 MNHEY, CDR2 SVGAGI. This CDR3 region has 13 residues. V was trimmed by 7 bases and J by 0 bases, leaving 7 bases between them. As DNA, the CDR3 is TGTGCCAGCAATTCCAATAGCAATCAGCCCCAGCATTTT. Translation gives CASNSNSNQPQHF.

The chain couples TRBV5-4 to TRBJ2-2; D is ambiguous. Trimming took off 7 bases at V and 0 bases at J, with 16 bases between the two ends. Germline V gene sequence: CDR1 SGHNT, CDR2 YYREEE (reference sequence). The CDR3 is 16 amino acids. In nucleotides, the CDR3 is TGTGCCAGCGCCCCACAGAGACCCTCGAACACCGGGGAGCTGTTTTTT. Translated, it gives CASAPQRPSNTGELFF.

The J gene is TRBJ1-2, the V gene TRBV19; 9 nucleotides line up with TRBD1. V dropped 8 bases and J dropped 4; count of bases not matched to a gene: 11. This CDR3 has 15 amino acids. Germline V gene sequence: CDR1 LNHDA, CDR2 SQIVND (reference sequence). The CDR3: CASQDRDRVSYGYTF. As DNA, the CDR3 is TGTGCCAGTCAGGACCGGGACAGGGTATCCTATGGCTACACCTTC.

V and J are TRBV2 and TRBJ2-3, with D possibly being TRBD2 (6 bases). The CDR3 is 15 amino acids. The V end was cut by 3 bases, the J end by 5 bases, with 15 bases between. Germline V CDR1 and CDR2: SNHLY, FYNNEI. DNA for the CDR3: TGTGCCAGCAGTGATGAAGGGAGGTTTGGAGATACGCAGTATTTT. Protein sequence: CASSDEGRFGDTQYF.

The chain has TRBV9 and TRBJ2-3; the D is unclear. Germline V gene lookup returns CDR1 SGDLS and CDR2 YYNGEE. The V gene lost 0 bases and the J gene lost 2 bases, with 10 bases spanning the gap. The CDR3 spans 15 residues. The CDR3 region is CASSVGILLTDTQYF. CDR3 nucleotides: TGTGCCAGCAGCGTAGGGATTCTCCTCACAGATACGCAGTATTTT.